The T cell receptor (beta chain) under discussion was sequenced for a study of blood T cell repertoires in COVID-19. Overall study context: Sites across the United States, Italy and Spain contributed samples from acute and convalescent COVID-19. The cDNA or gDNA used as material had been derived from T cells, B-cell-depleted T cells, or PBMCs.

As handled by the study authors: By means of reference gene primer amplification, nucleated cell counts were estimated. TCRdb's copy holds only in-frame clones and misses some; the assay was immunoSEQ multiplex PCR. The DNA gave D and trimming, while V, J and clone size come from that table. Of some 150,000 clones listed, around 83% are singletons. As regards this clone: Other DNA sequences within the sample encode an identical CDR3.

The CDR3 sequence is 14 residues long. The V and J ends lost 5 bases and 2 bases, in that order; junction bases with no gene match: 2. Germline values: CDR1 MRHNA, CDR2 SNTAGT. Specimen: peripheral blood. The chain links TRBV6-4 to TRBJ1-2; the match to TRBD1 covers 10 bases. This receptor was taken from a woman aged 45-59 years in a cohort sampled during active or convalescent COVID-19. CDR3 sequence: CASSPGQGNYGYTF. The DNA for the CDR3 is TGTGCCAGCAGTCCGGGACAGGGGAACTATGGCTACACCTTC.